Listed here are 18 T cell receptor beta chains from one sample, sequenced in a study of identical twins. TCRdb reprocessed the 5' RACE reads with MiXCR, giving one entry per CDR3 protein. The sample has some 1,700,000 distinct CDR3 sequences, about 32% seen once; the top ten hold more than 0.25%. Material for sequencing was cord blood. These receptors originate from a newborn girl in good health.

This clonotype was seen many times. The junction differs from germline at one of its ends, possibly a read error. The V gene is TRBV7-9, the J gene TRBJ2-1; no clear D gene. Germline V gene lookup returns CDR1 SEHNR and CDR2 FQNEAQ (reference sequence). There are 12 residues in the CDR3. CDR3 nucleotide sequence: TGTGCCAGCAGTTTAGACCTCGCGGAGCAGTTCTTC. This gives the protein CASSLDLAEQFF.

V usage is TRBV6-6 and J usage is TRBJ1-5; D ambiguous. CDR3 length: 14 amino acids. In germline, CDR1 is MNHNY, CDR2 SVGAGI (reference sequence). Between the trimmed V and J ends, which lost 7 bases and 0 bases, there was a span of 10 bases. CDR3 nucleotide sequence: TGTGCCAGCAACACGGGTAATAGCAATCAGCCCCAGCATTTT. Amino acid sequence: CASNTGNSNQPQHF.

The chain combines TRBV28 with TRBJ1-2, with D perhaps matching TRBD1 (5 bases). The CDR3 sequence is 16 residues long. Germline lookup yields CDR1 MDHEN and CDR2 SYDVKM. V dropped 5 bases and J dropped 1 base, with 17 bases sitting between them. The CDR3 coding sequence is TGTGCCAGCAGTCGACAGCAAGCTCACCTTAACTATGGCTACACCTTC. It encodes CASSRQQAHLNYGYTF.

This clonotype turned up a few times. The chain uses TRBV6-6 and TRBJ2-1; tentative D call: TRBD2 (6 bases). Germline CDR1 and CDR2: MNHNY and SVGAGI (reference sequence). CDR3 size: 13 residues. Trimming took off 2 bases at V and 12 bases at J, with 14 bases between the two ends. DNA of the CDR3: TGTGCCAGCAGTTACGCCCTGGTGGGAGGGCAGTTCTTC. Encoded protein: CASSYALVGGQFF.

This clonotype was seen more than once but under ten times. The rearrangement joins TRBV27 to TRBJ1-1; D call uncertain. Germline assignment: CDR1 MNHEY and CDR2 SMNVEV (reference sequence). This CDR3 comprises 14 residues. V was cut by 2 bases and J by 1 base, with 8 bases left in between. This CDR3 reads CASSLRLSNTEAFF. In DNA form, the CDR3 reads TGTGCCAGCAGTTTACGACTCTCGAACACTGAAGCTTTCTTT.

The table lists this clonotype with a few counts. The CDR3 DNA is TGTGCCAGCAGCTTAGCTTTGGCTAGCGCGGGTAGTAATGAGCAGTTCTTC. It encodes CASSLALASAGSNEQFF. This sequence joins TRBV7-6 and TRBJ2-1; D might be TRBD2 (6 bases). The germline V gene encodes CDR1 SGHVS and CDR2 FNYEAQ. With 0 bases removed from V and 7 bases from J, the gap between germline ends came to 19 bases. This CDR3 spans 17 amino acids.

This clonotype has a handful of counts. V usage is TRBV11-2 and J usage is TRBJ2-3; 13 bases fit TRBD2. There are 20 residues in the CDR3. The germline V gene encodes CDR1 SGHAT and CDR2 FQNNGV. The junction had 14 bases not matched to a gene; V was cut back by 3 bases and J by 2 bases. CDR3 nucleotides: TGTGCCAGCAGCTTCCTCAAACTAGCGGGGGGGTTACGTGCCACAGATACGCAGTATTTT. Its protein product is CASSFLKLAGGLRATDTQYF.

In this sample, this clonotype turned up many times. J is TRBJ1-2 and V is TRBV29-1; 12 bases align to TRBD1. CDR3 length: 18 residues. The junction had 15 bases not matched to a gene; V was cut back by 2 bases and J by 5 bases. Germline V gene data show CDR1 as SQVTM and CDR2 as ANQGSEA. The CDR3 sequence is CSVETGGQGASNPYGYTF. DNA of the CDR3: TGCAGCGTTGAAACCGGGGGACAGGGGGCATCAAATCCATATGGCTACACCTTC.

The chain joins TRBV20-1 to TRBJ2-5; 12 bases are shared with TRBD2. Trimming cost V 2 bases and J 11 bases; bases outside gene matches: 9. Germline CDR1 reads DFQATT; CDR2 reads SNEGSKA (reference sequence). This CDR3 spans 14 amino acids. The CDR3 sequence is CSARSSGRGNEQYF. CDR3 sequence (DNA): TGCAGTGCTAGATCTAGCGGGAGGGGGAATGAGCAGTACTTC.

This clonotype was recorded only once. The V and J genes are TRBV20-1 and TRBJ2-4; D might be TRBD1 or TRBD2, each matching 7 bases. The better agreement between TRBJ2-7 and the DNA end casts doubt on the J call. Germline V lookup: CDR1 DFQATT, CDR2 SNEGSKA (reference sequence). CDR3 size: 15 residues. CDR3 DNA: TGCAGTGCTCCGACAGGGAGGGTCCAACCCTACGAGCAGTACTTC. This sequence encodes CSAPTGRVQPYEQYF.

CDR3 sequence: CASSEVRAEAFF. CDR3 nucleotide sequence: TGTGCCAGCAGTGAGGTCCGGGCTGAAGCTTTCTTT. The V call is TRBV2, the J call TRBJ1-1; D uncertain. This CDR3 is built from 12 residues. The ends were cut back, 3 bases at V and 6 bases at J, with 8 bases in the middle. In germline, CDR1 is SNHLY, CDR2 FYNNEI.

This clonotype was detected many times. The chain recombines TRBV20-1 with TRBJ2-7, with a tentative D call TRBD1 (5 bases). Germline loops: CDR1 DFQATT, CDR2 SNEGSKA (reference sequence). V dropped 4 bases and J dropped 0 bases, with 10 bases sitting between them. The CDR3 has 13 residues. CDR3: CSATRDSSYEQYF. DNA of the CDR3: TGCAGTGCTACCCGCGACAGCTCCTACGAGCAGTACTTC.

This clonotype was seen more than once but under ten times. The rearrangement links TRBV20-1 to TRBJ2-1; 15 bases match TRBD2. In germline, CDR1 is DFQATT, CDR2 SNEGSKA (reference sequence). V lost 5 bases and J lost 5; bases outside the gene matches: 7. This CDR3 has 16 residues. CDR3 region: CSADSGLAGGNNEQFF. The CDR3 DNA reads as TGCAGTGCTGATTCGGGACTAGCGGGAGGAAACAATGAGCAGTTCTTC.

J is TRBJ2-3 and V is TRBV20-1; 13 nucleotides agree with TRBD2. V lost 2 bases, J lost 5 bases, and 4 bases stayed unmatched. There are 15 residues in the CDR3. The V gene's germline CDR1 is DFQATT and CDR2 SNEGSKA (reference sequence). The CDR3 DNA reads TGCAGTGCTAGAACCGGACTAGCGGGAGTAGATACGCAGTATTTT. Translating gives CSARTGLAGVDTQYF.

CDR3 nucleotides: TGCGCCAGCTGGGACAGGGGGAACCGGCCCCAGCATTTT. It yields the protein CASWDRGNRPQHF. This chain uses TRBV5-1 with TRBJ1-5, with 11 bases lining up with TRBD1. V was pared by 7 bases and J by 9 bases, with 6 bases of the junction left unmatched. The germline gives CDR1 SGHRS, CDR2 YFSETQ. There are 13 residues in the CDR3.

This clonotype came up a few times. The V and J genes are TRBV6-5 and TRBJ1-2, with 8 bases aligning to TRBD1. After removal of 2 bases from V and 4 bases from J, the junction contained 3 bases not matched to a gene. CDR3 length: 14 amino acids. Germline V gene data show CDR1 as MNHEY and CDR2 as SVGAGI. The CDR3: CASSYTTGVYGYTF. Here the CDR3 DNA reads TGTGCCAGCAGTTACACGACAGGGGTCTATGGCTACACCTTC.

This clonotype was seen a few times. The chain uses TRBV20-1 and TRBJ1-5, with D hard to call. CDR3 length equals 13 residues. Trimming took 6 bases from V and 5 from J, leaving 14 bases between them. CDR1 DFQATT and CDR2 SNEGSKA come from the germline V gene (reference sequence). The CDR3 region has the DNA TGCAGTGCAGGGAACAGCAATGATCAGCCCCAGCATTTT. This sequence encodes CSAGNSNDQPQHF.

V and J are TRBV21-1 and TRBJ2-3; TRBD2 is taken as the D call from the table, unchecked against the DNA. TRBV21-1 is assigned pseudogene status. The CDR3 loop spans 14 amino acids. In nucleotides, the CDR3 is TGTGCCAGCATAGGAGCGGAGGGCACAGATACGCAGTATTTT. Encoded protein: CASIGAEGTDTQYF.